A selection of T cell receptor beta chains follows, all from one sample in a study of T cells after yellow fever vaccination. MiXCR was run by TCRdb on the 5' RACE reads, yielding one entry per CDR3 protein. The table records almost 600,000 distinct CDR3 sequences, roughly 13% of them present only once. The sample here was PBMCs, taken on the day of the yellow fever booster vaccination. These receptors originate from a man aged 30-40 years who received the YFV17D yellow fever vaccine. Both conserved end residues are part of each CDR3. The D gene is left open where the match is weak. Clone size, where shown, is once, few, many, or a class for clones that have expanded.

. | TRBJ2-1 | TRBD2 | TRBV7-3 | TGTGCCAGCAGCTTAGACGTAGCGGGAGGTTTCGATGAGCAGTTCTTC | CASSLDVAGGFDEQFF
. | TRBJ2-3 | TRBD1 | TRBV5-1 | TGCGCCAGCAGGCTGGGACAGGGGACGCCCTCAGATACGCAGTATTTT | CASRLGQGTPSDTQYF
. | TRBJ2-7 | TRBD2 | TRBV7-9 | TGTGCCAGCAGCTTAAGTTCCAGGGCTAGCGGGAGTTACGAGCAGTACTTC | CASSLSSRASGSYEQYF
. | TRBJ2-1 | TRBD1 | TRBV5-1 | TGCGCCAGCAGCTATGGACAGGGGGGGAGTAATGAGCAGTTCTTC | CASSYGQGGSNEQFF
many | TRBJ2-1 | TRBD2 | TRBV20-1 | TGCAGTGCTAGAGGCCCTAGCGGTAATGAGCAGTTCTTC | CSARGPSGNEQFF
few | TRBJ2-1 | TRBD2 | TRBV5-1 | TGCGCCAGCAAGTCTAGCGGGAGGGCTGAGCAGTTCTTC | CASKSSGRAEQFF
. | TRBJ1-6 | . | TRBV4-2 | TGTGCCAGCAGCCAAGGCAGGGGATTGGATTCACCCCTCCACTTT | CASSQGRGLDSPLHF
few | TRBJ2-5 | TRBD2 | TRBV30 | TGTGCCTGGGCGGTGGGTCTAGCGGGAGAGACCCAGTACTTC | CAWAVGLAGETQYF
. | TRBJ1-1 | . | TRBV29-1 | TGCAGCGTCAGACTCACCCCTTCGACATTGAACACTGAAGCTTTCTTT | CSVRLTPSTLNTEAFF
. | TRBJ2-7 | . | TRBV7-6 | TGTGCCAGCAGCGCCCCTAATGAGAGCGGCTCCATGAGGAACTACGAGCAGTACTTC | CASSAPNESGSMRNYEQYF
. | TRBJ2-1 | . | TRBV5-1 | TGCGCCAGCAGCTTCAGCCAGGGAGCCTACAATGAGCAGTTCTTC | CASSFSQGAYNEQFF